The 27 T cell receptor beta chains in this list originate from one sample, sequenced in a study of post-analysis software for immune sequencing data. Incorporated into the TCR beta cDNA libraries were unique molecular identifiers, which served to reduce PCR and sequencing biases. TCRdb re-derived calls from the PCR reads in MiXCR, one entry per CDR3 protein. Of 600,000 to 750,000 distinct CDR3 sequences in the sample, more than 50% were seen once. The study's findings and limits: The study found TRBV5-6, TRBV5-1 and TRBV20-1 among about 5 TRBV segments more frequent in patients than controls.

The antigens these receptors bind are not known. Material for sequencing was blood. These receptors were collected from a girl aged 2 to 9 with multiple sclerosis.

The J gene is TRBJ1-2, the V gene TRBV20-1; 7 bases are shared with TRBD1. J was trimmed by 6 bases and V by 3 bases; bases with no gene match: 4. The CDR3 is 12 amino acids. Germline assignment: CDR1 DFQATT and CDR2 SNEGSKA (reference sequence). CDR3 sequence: CSASFRGDGYTF. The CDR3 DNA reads TGCAGTGCTAGTTTCAGGGGGGATGGCTACACCTTC.

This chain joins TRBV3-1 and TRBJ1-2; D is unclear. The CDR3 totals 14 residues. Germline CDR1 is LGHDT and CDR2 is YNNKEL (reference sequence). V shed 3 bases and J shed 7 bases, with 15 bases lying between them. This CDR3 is CASSQVEKVGGYTF. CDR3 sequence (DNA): TGTGCCAGCAGCCAGGTCGAAAAAGTGGGTGGCTACACCTTC.

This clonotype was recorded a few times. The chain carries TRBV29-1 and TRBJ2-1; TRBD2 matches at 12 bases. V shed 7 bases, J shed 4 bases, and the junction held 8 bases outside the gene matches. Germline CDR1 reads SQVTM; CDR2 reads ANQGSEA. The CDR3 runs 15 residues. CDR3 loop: CSAPTSGSVYNEQFF. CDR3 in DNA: TGCAGCGCCCCGACTAGCGGGAGTGTGTACAATGAGCAGTTCTTC.

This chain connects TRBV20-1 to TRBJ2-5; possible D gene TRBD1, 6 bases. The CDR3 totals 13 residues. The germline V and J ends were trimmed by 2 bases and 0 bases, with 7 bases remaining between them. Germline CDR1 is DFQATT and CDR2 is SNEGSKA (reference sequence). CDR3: CSARTGNQETQYF. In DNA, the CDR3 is TGCAGTGCTAGAACAGGGAACCAAGAGACCCAGTACTTC.

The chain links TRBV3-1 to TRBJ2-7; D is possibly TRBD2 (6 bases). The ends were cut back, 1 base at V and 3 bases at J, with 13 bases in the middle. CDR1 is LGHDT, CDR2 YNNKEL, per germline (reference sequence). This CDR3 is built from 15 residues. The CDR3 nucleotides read TGTGCCAGCAGCCAAGTCCTAGCGCGAGACTACGAGCAGTACTTC. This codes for CASSQVLARDYEQYF.

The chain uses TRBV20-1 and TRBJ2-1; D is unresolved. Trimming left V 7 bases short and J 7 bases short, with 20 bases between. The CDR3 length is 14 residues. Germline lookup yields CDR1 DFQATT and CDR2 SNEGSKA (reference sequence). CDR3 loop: CSVLRSLILNEQFF. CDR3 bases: TGCAGTGTTCTCCGTTCACTAATTCTAAATGAGCAGTTCTTC.

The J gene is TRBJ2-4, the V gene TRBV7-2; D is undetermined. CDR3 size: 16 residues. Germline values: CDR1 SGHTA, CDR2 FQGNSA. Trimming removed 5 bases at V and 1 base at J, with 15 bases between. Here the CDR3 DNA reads TGTGCCAGCAGCCAGTGGCGGCTCGGGGCCAAAAACATTCAGTACTTC. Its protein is CASSQWRLGAKNIQYF.

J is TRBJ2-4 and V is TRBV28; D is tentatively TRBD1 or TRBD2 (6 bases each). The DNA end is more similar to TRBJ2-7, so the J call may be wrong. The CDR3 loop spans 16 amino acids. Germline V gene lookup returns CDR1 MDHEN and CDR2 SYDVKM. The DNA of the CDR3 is TGTGCCAGCAGTTTAAAGGGGGGCGTACTTGGGTTCGAGCAGTACTTC. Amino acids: CASSLKGGVLGFEQYF.

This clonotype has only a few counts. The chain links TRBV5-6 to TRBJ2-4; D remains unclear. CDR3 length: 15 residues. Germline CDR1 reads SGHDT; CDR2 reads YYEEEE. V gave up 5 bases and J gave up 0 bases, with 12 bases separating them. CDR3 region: CASSYRTVAKNIQYF. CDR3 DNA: TGTGCCAGCAGTTATAGGACGGTAGCCAAAAACATTCAGTACTTC.

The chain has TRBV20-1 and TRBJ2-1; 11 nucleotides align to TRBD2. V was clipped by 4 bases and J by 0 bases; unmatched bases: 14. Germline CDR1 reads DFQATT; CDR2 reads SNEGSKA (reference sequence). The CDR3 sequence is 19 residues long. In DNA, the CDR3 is TGCAGTGCTAAGACCGGGGCTAGCGGGAGGTCCAGCTCCTACAATGAGCAGTTCTTC. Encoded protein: CSAKTGASGRSSSYNEQFF.

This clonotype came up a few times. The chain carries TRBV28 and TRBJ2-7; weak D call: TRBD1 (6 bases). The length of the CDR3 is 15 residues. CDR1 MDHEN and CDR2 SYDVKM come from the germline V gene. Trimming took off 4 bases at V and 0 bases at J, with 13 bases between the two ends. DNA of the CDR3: TGTGCCAGCAGTTCAACAGGGCTCAGCTCCTACGAGCAGTACTTC. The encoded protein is CASSSTGLSSYEQYF.

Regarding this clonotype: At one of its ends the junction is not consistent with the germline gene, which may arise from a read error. CDR3 DNA sequence: TGTGCCAGCAGCTTCCTACCGGGACTAGCGGCACAGAACACCGGGGAGCGGTTTTTT. Its translation is CASSFLPGLAAQNTGERFF. The chain employs TRBV7-3 and TRBJ2-2; TRBD2 agrees at 11 bases. The CDR3 runs 19 residues. Germline V gene sequence: CDR1 SGHTA, CDR2 FQGTGA.

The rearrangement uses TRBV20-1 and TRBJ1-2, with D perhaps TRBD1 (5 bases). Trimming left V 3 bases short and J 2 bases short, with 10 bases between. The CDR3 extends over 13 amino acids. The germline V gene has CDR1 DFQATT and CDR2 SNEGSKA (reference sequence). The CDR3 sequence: CSASSKGNYGYTF. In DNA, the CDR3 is TGCAGTGCTAGTTCCAAGGGGAACTATGGCTACACCTTC.

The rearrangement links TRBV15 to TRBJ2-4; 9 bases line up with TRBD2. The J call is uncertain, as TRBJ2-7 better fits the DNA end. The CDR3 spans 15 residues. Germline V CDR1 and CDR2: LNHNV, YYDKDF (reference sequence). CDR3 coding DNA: TGTGCCACCAGCTGGTTAGCGGGAGCCGGCTACGAGCAGTACTTC. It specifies CATSWLAGAGYEQYF.

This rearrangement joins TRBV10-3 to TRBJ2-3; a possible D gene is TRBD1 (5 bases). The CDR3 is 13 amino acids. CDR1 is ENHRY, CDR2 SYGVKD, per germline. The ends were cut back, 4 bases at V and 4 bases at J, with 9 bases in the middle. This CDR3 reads CAISGDRPDTQYF. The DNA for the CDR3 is TGTGCCATCAGTGGAGACAGACCAGATACGCAGTATTTT.

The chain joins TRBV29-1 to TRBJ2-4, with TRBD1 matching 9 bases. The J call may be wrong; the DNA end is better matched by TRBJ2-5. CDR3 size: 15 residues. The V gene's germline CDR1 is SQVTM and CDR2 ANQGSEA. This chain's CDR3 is CSVAGQGPFQETQYF. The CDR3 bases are TGCAGCGTCGCCGGACAGGGGCCGTTCCAAGAGACCCAGTACTTC.

CDR3 protein: CASSQDGSGGAGGETQYF. CDR3 coding DNA: TGTGCCAGCAGCCAAGATGGAAGCGGGGGGGCCGGCGGGGAGACCCAGTACTTC. The chain combines TRBV4-2 with TRBJ2-5, with TRBD2 matching over 10 bases. The CDR3 is 18 residues long. The trim removed 0 bases at V and 5 bases at J, leaving 12 bases unmatched. Germline lookup yields CDR1 LGHNA and CDR2 YNFKEQ.

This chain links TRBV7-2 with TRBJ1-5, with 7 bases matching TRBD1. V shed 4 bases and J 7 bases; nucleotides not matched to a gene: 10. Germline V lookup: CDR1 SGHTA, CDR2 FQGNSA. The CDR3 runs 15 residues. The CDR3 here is CASSSAQTGKQPQHF. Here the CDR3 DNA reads TGTGCCAGCAGCTCAGCCCAGACAGGGAAGCAGCCCCAGCATTTT. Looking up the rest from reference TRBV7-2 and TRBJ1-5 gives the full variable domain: GAGVSQSPSNKVTEKGKDVELRCDPISGHTALYWYRQSLGQGLEFLIYFQGNSAPDKSGLPSDRFSAERTGGSVSTLTIQRTQQEDSAVYLCASSSAQTGKQPQHFGDGTRLSIL.

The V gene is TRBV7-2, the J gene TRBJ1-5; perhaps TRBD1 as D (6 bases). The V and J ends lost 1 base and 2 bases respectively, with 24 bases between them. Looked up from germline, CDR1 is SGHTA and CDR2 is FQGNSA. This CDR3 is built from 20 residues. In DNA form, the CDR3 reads TGTGCCAGCAGCTTAGTCGGACCACGAATCCAGGGGACTGGCAATCAGCCCCAGCATTTT. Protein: CASSLVGPRIQGTGNQPQHF.

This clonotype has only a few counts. The CDR3 coding sequence is TGTGCCAGCAGTTTGAGTAGCGGGCCCCCAGAGCAGTTCTTC. Residues: CASSLSSGPPEQFF. The chain uses TRBV12-3 or TRBV12-4 and TRBJ2-1, with 7 bases that match TRBD2. CDR3 size: 14 residues. The junction had 9 bases not matched to a gene; V was cut back by 3 bases and J by 10 bases.

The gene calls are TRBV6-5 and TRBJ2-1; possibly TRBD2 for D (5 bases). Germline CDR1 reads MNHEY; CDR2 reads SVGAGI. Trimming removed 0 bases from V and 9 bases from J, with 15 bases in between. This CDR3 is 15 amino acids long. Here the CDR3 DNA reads TGTGCCAGCAGTTACTCCCCCTCTAGCAGAGCTGAGCAGTTCTTC. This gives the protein CASSYSPSSRAEQFF.

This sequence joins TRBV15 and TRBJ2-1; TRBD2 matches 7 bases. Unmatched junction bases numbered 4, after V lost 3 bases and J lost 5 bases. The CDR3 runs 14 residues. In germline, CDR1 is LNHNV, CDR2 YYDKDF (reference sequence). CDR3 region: CATSSQGLHNEQFF. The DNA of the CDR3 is TGTGCCACCAGCAGCCAGGGACTACACAATGAGCAGTTCTTC. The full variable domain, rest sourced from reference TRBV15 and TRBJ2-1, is DAMVIQNPRYQVTQFGKPVTLSCSQTLNHNVMYWYQQKSSQAPKLLFHYYDKDFNNEADTPDNFQSRRPNTSFCFLDIRSPGLGDTAMYLCATSSQGLHNEQFFGPGTRLTVL.

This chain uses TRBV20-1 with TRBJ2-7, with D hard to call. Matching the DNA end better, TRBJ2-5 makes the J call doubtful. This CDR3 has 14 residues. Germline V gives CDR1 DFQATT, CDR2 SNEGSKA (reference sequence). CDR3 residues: CSAKSEIGRETQYF. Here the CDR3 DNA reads TGCAGTGCGAAGAGTGAGATAGGAAGAGAGACCCAGTACTTC.

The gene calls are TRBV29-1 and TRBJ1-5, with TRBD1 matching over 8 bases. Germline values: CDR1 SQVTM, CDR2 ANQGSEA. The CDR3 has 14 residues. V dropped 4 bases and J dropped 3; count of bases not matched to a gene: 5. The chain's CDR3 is CSVASTGDNQPQHF. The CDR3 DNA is TGCAGCGTTGCTTCGACAGGGGACAATCAGCCCCAGCATTTT. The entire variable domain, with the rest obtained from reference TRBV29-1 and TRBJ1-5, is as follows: SAVISQKPSRDICQRGTSLTIQCQVDSQVTMMFWYRQQPGQSLTLIATANQGSEATYESGFVIDKFPISRPNLTFSTLTVSNMSPEDSSIYLCSVASTGDNQPQHFGDGTRLSIL.

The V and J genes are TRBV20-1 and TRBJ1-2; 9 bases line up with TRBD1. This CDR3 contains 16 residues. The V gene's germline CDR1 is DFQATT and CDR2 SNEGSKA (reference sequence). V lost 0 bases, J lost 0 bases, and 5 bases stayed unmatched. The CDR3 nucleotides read TGCAGTGCTAGAGATCTCAGACAGGGGGCTAACTATGGCTACACCTTC. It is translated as CSARDLRQGANYGYTF.

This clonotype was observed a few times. Written as DNA, the CDR3 is TGTGCCAGCAGGGAAGCGGGGGGCTACAATGAGCAGTTCTTC. Protein: CASREAGGYNEQFF. The J gene is TRBJ2-1, the V gene TRBV25-1, with TRBD2 matching over 9 bases. The germline V gene has CDR1 MGHDK and CDR2 SYGVNS. The V and J ends lost 6 bases and 3 bases, in that order; junction bases with no gene match: 3. This CDR3 has 14 residues.

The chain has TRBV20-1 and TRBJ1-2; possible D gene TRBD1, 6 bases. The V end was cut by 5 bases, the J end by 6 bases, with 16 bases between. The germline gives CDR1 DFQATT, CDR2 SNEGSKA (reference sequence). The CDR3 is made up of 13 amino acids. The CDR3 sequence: CSAEERGGHGYTF. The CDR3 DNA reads TGCAGTGCTGAAGAAAGGGGGGGGCATGGCTACACCTTC.